This record looks at one T cell receptor (beta chain) sequence and its context. One end of the junction varies from germline; a read error may be responsible. Other DNA sequences from this sample encode an identical CDR3 as well. The data stem from a study of blood T cell repertoires in COVID-19. Study-wide background: Sites in the United States, Italy and Spain provided acute and convalescent COVID-19 samples. In each case, the material was cDNA or gDNA derived from T cells, B-cell-depleted T cells, or PBMCs.

The germline V gene encodes CDR1 SQVTM and CDR2 ANQGSEA. The CDR3 consists of 12 residues. In the original analysis: Amplification of reference gene primers provided the estimated nucleated cell counts. Only in-frame clones appear in the TCRdb table, and some are missing; sequencing was by immunoSEQ multiplex PCR. V and J calls and clone size are those listed in that table; D and trimming were worked out from the DNA. The table has tens of thousands of clones, 87% seen once. Sequencing input: peripheral blood. This sequence was found in a man over 45 with active COVID-19. The chain joins TRBV29-1 to TRBJ2-7, with a tentative D call TRBD1 (6 bases). The DNA of the CDR3 is TGCAGCGTTGACAGGGGTAGTAACGAGCAATACTTC. Translation gives CSVDRGSNEQYF.